A selection of T cell receptor beta chains follows, all from one sample in a study of blood T cell repertoires in COVID-19. Clones were read by immunoSEQ multiplex PCR, and TCRdb kept only the in-frame ones, dropping some. The sample contains some 80,000 clones, approximately 90% of which appear only once. The sequencing input was peripheral blood. These receptors were taken from a human donor in a cohort sampled during active COVID-19. Both conserved end residues are part of each CDR3. The order of the fields is V gene, D gene, clone size, J gene, CDR3 DNA, CDR3 protein. D genes are given only for firm matches. The size of a clone is reported for some rows only, either as once, few or many, or as a class for expanded clones.

v_call: TRBV5-5
d_call: TRBD2
clone_size: few
j_call: TRBJ2-7
cdr3_nt: TGTGCCAGCAGCTTCGGCGGGAGTGGTTCCTACGAGCAGTACTTC
cdr3_aa: CASSFGGSGSYEQYF

v_call: TRBV3-1/TRBV3-2
d_call: TRBD1
clone_size: NA
j_call: TRBJ2-7
cdr3_nt: TGTGCCAGCAGCCCCGGGACAGTCAACTACGAGCAGTACTTC
cdr3_aa: CASSPGTVNYEQYF

v_call: TRBV11-2
d_call: NA
clone_size: NA
j_call: TRBJ1-1
cdr3_nt: TGTGCCAGCAGCTTCCCGCTACGGAACACTGAAGCTTTCTTT
cdr3_aa: CASSFPLRNTEAFF

v_call: TRBV5-6
d_call: NA
clone_size: NA
j_call: TRBJ1-1
cdr3_nt: TGTGCCAGCAGCTTTGCTGCGTCACCAAACACTGAAGCTTTCTTT
cdr3_aa: CASSFAASPNTEAFF

v_call: TRBV6-4
d_call: TRBD1
clone_size: NA
j_call: TRBJ1-2
cdr3_nt: TGTGCCAGGTGGACAGGTACCAACTATGGCTACACCTTC
cdr3_aa: CARWTGTNYGYTF

v_call: TRBV11-3
d_call: TRBD1
clone_size: medium-sized
j_call: TRBJ2-2
cdr3_nt: TGTGCCAGCAGCCTTCAGACAGGGATAGGTACCGGGGAGCTGTTTTTT
cdr3_aa: CASSLQTGIGTGELFF

v_call: TRBV7-2
d_call: TRBD2
clone_size: NA
j_call: TRBJ2-3
cdr3_nt: TGTGCCAGCAGCTTAGCGTTGTCTAGCGGGGGGGTAGTCGGAGATACGCAGTATTTT
cdr3_aa: CASSLALSSGGVVGDTQYF

v_call: TRBV5-6
d_call: NA
clone_size: NA
j_call: TRBJ2-1
cdr3_nt: TGTGCCAGCAGCTTTTTCGGGAATGAGCAGTTCTTC
cdr3_aa: CASSFFGNEQFF

v_call: TRBV3-1/TRBV3-2
d_call: NA
clone_size: NA
j_call: TRBJ2-2
cdr3_nt: TGTGCCAGCAGCTCTAGCGATCACACCGGGGAGCTGTTTTTT
cdr3_aa: CASSSSDHTGELFF

v_call: TRBV18
d_call: TRBD2
clone_size: few
j_call: TRBJ2-7
cdr3_nt: TGTGCCAGCTCACCAGGCCTAGCGGGCTACGAGCAGTACTTC
cdr3_aa: CASSPGLAGYEQYF

v_call: TRBV6-5
d_call: TRBD2
clone_size: few
j_call: TRBJ2-3
cdr3_nt: TGTGCCAGCAGGAGACTAGCGGGGAGCACAGATACGCAGTATTTT
cdr3_aa: CASRRLAGSTDTQYF

v_call: TRBV21-1
d_call: NA
clone_size: NA
j_call: TRBJ1-2
cdr3_nt: TGTGCCAGCAGCACGGCCCCAGAGACAGGCACCAACTATGGCTACACCTTC
cdr3_aa: CASSTAPETGTNYGYTF

v_call: TRBV5-1
d_call: NA
clone_size: NA
j_call: TRBJ1-5
cdr3_nt: TGCGCCAGCAGCTTGACAGGTCCTCAGCCCCAGCATTTT
cdr3_aa: CASSLTGPQPQHF

v_call: TRBV7-2
d_call: TRBD1
clone_size: NA
j_call: TRBJ1-2
cdr3_nt: TGTGCCAGCAGCGTGACAGGGGGCACGGGCTACACCTTC
cdr3_aa: CASSVTGGTGYTF

v_call: TRBV12-3/TRBV12-4
d_call: TRBD1
clone_size: NA
j_call: TRBJ1-2
cdr3_nt: TGTGCCAGCGGAGACAGGGTCCATGGCTACACCTTC
cdr3_aa: CASGDRVHGYTF

v_call: TRBV11-1
d_call: TRBD2
clone_size: NA
j_call: TRBJ2-1
cdr3_nt: TGTGCCAGCAGCTTAACTAGCGGGATAAATGAGCAGTTCTTC
cdr3_aa: CASSLTSGINEQFF

v_call: TRBV19
d_call: TRBD1
clone_size: NA
j_call: TRBJ1-3
cdr3_nt: TGTGCCAGTAGTCGGGACAGCTTTATCTCTGGAAACACCATATATTTT
cdr3_aa: CASSRDSFISGNTIYF

v_call: TRBV5-4
d_call: NA
clone_size: once
j_call: TRBJ1-2
cdr3_nt: TGTGCCAGCAGCTTGGGACAGGTTAACTATGGCTACACCTTC
cdr3_aa: CASSLGQVNYGYTF

v_call: TRBV5-1
d_call: TRBD1
clone_size: NA
j_call: TRBJ2-5
cdr3_nt: TGCGCCAGCAGCTTGGACCCGGGACAGCCGCAAGAGACCCAGTACTTC
cdr3_aa: CASSLDPGQPQETQYF

v_call: TRBV29-1
d_call: TRBD2
clone_size: NA
j_call: TRBJ2-3
cdr3_nt: TGCAGCGTTACCGGGACTAGCGGAGCTAATACGCAGTATTTT
cdr3_aa: CSVTGTSGANTQYF

v_call: TRBV6-5
d_call: NA
clone_size: NA
j_call: TRBJ1-1
cdr3_nt: TGTGCCAGCAGTTACGTCCGGGGGGGGTCGGCTGAAGCTTTCTTT
cdr3_aa: CASSYVRGGSAEAFF

v_call: TRBV6-6
d_call: TRBD1
clone_size: NA
j_call: TRBJ1-2
cdr3_nt: TGTGCCAGCAGAACACAGGGGGCTGACTATGGCTACACCTTC
cdr3_aa: CASRTQGADYGYTF

v_call: TRBV18
d_call: NA
clone_size: NA
j_call: TRBJ2-7
cdr3_nt: TGTGCCAGCTCACCACTCGACGGAGCGGACGAGCAGTACTTC
cdr3_aa: CASSPLDGADEQYF

v_call: TRBV18
d_call: NA
clone_size: NA
j_call: TRBJ1-3
cdr3_nt: TGTGCCAGCTCACGCGACAGCCTCAGCTCTGGAAACACCATATATTTT
cdr3_aa: CASSRDSLSSGNTIYF

v_call: TRBV7-9
d_call: NA
clone_size: NA
j_call: TRBJ2-5
cdr3_nt: TGTGCCAGCAGCTACCCCACGGGTAAAGAGACCCAGTACTTC
cdr3_aa: CASSYPTGKETQYF

v_call: TRBV7-2
d_call: TRBD1
clone_size: NA
j_call: TRBJ2-1
cdr3_nt: TGTGCCAGCAGCATTTCGATAAACCAGGGGGCCGCCTCCTACAATGAGCAGTTCTTC
cdr3_aa: CASSISINQGAASYNEQFF

v_call: TRBV18
d_call: TRBD1
clone_size: NA
j_call: TRBJ2-7
cdr3_nt: TGTGCCAGCTCTCACTCCGGGACAGTCGGGTACGAGCAGTACTTC
cdr3_aa: CASSHSGTVGYEQYF

v_call: TRBV9
d_call: NA
clone_size: once
j_call: TRBJ1-5
cdr3_nt: TGTGCCAGCAGCGGAGGAACCAGGGAAAATCAGCCCCAGCATTTT
cdr3_aa: CASSGGTRENQPQHF

v_call: TRBV6-5
d_call: TRBD2
clone_size: NA
j_call: TRBJ2-7
cdr3_nt: TGTGCCAGCAGTTCCGGGACTAGCGGACACTACGAGCAGTACTTC
cdr3_aa: CASSSGTSGHYEQYF

v_call: TRBV6-6
d_call: TRBD2
clone_size: NA
j_call: TRBJ2-1
cdr3_nt: TGTGCCAGCAGCCAGCCGGGACTAGACTACAATGAGCAGTTCTTC
cdr3_aa: CASSQPGLDYNEQFF

v_call: TRBV24-1
d_call: NA
clone_size: NA
j_call: TRBJ2-3
cdr3_nt: TGTGCCACCAGTGATTTTTCCCGGACTAGCACAGATACGCAGTATTTT
cdr3_aa: CATSDFSRTSTDTQYF

v_call: TRBV11-3
d_call: NA
clone_size: few
j_call: TRBJ2-2
cdr3_nt: TGTGCCAGCAGCTCACAGGGCTTAACCGGGGAGCTGTTTTTT
cdr3_aa: CASSSQGLTGELFF

v_call: TRBV6-5
d_call: TRBD2
clone_size: NA
j_call: TRBJ2-1
cdr3_nt: TGTGCCAGCAGTTACGGCGGGAGCTCCTACAATGAGCAGTTCTTC
cdr3_aa: CASSYGGSSYNEQFF

v_call: TRBV29-1
d_call: NA
clone_size: NA
j_call: TRBJ2-1
cdr3_nt: TGCAGCGTTGAACTCCTAGTAGACAATGAGCAGTTCTTC
cdr3_aa: CSVELLVDNEQFF

v_call: TRBV9
d_call: NA
clone_size: NA
j_call: TRBJ1-6
cdr3_nt: TGTGCCAGCAGCGTAGAGGGCCGGGGGGGTAATTCACCCCTCCACTTT
cdr3_aa: CASSVEGRGGNSPLHF

v_call: TRBV12-3/TRBV12-4
d_call: TRBD1
clone_size: few
j_call: TRBJ1-2
cdr3_nt: TGTGCCAGCAGGCCACAGGGGGCAGGTGGCTACACCTTC
cdr3_aa: CASRPQGAGGYTF

v_call: TRBV5-1
d_call: NA
clone_size: once
j_call: TRBJ2-7
cdr3_nt: TGCGCCAGCAGCTTGGGTGGAGATACCTACGAGCAGTACTTC
cdr3_aa: CASSLGGDTYEQYF

v_call: TRBV7-3
d_call: TRBD1
clone_size: once
j_call: TRBJ2-7
cdr3_nt: TGTGCCAGCAGCTTCGGACAGGGGGCGTCCTACGAGCAGTACTTC
cdr3_aa: CASSFGQGASYEQYF

v_call: TRBV6-6
d_call: TRBD1
clone_size: NA
j_call: TRBJ1-1
cdr3_nt: TGTGCCAGCAGTCAACCAGGGGGCAATACTGAAGCTTTCTTT
cdr3_aa: CASSQPGGNTEAFF

v_call: TRBV12-3/TRBV12-4
d_call: NA
clone_size: NA
j_call: TRBJ2-7
cdr3_nt: TGTGCCAGCAGTCAGGGTCACCCCTACGAGCAGTACTTC
cdr3_aa: CASSQGHPYEQYF

v_call: TRBV7-3
d_call: TRBD2
clone_size: NA
j_call: TRBJ2-1
cdr3_nt: TGTGCCAGCAGCTTCCTAGCGGGAGACAGCAATGAGCAGTTCTTC
cdr3_aa: CASSFLAGDSNEQFF

v_call: TRBV5-1
d_call: NA
clone_size: NA
j_call: TRBJ2-7
cdr3_nt: TGCGCCAGCACGAATAGGGGCGAGCAGTACTTC
cdr3_aa: CASTNRGEQYF

v_call: TRBV28
d_call: NA
clone_size: NA
j_call: TRBJ2-7
cdr3_nt: TGTGCCAGCAGTTCCGGGACACTTCCCTACGAGCAGTACTTC
cdr3_aa: CASSSGTLPYEQYF

v_call: TRBV3-1/TRBV3-2
d_call: NA
clone_size: NA
j_call: TRBJ2-7
cdr3_nt: TGTGCCAGCAGCCAAGCCCGGGAGCAGTACTTC
cdr3_aa: CASSQAREQYF

v_call: TRBV10-1
d_call: TRBD2
clone_size: NA
j_call: TRBJ2-3
cdr3_nt: TGCGCCAGCAACGATGGCGGGGGAAACACAGATACGCAGTATTTT
cdr3_aa: CASNDGGGNTDTQYF

v_call: TRBV10-2
d_call: TRBD2
clone_size: NA
j_call: TRBJ2-5
cdr3_nt: TGCGCCACTCTGACGGGACTAGCCGAGACCCAGTACTTC
cdr3_aa: CATLTGLAETQYF

v_call: TRBV7-9
d_call: NA
clone_size: NA
j_call: TRBJ2-3
cdr3_nt: TGTGCCAGCAGCTTCCGGCGGGGGCGTAGTAATATGGATACGCAGTATTTT
cdr3_aa: CASSFRRGRSNMDTQYF

v_call: TRBV19
d_call: NA
clone_size: NA
j_call: TRBJ1-2
cdr3_nt: TGTGCCAGTAGTATAGGACAGACCTATGGCTACACCTTC
cdr3_aa: CASSIGQTYGYTF

v_call: TRBV29-1
d_call: NA
clone_size: NA
j_call: TRBJ2-7
cdr3_nt: TGCAGCGTTGAAGATCAAAACACCAAATACGAGCAGTACTTC
cdr3_aa: CSVEDQNTKYEQYF

v_call: TRBV2
d_call: NA
clone_size: NA
j_call: TRBJ1-3
cdr3_nt: TGTGCCAGCAGTGCCGGGGGGGGAAACACCATATATTTT
cdr3_aa: CASSAGGGNTIYF

v_call: TRBV11-3
d_call: TRBD2
clone_size: NA
j_call: TRBJ2-3
cdr3_nt: TGTGCCAGCAGCGATAGCGGGAGGGCAGATACGCAGTATTTT
cdr3_aa: CASSDSGRADTQYF

v_call: TRBV19
d_call: NA
clone_size: few
j_call: TRBJ1-1
cdr3_nt: TGTGCCAGTAGTGCTGGAGACTTAACTTTCTTT
cdr3_aa: CASSAGDLTFF

v_call: TRBV2
d_call: TRBD1
clone_size: NA
j_call: TRBJ2-1
cdr3_nt: TGTGCCAGCAGTCCCGGGACAGGGATCTTCTTC
cdr3_aa: CASSPGTGIFF

v_call: TRBV5-1
d_call: NA
clone_size: once
j_call: TRBJ2-1
cdr3_nt: TGCGCCAGCAGCGGAGGGACCTCAGCTTTGGGCTACAATGAGCAGTTCTTC
cdr3_aa: CASSGGTSALGYNEQFF

v_call: TRBV7-3
d_call: NA
clone_size: once
j_call: TRBJ2-1
cdr3_nt: TGTGCCAGCAGTCGACAACCGAGCTCCTACAATGAGCAGTTCTTC
cdr3_aa: CASSRQPSSYNEQFF

v_call: TRBV7-3
d_call: TRBD2
clone_size: NA
j_call: TRBJ2-1
cdr3_nt: TGTGCCAGCAGCATTCTAGCGGGAAGTAACAATGAGCAGTTCTTC
cdr3_aa: CASSILAGSNNEQFF

v_call: TRBV11-2
d_call: NA
clone_size: NA
j_call: TRBJ2-7
cdr3_nt: TGTGCCAGCAGCAAAGTCCCCCAGGGTTCCTACGAGCAGTACTTC
cdr3_aa: CASSKVPQGSYEQYF

v_call: TRBV6-2/TRBV6-3
d_call: NA
clone_size: NA
j_call: TRBJ2-1
cdr3_nt: TGTGCCAGCAGTTTTACTAAGGGGTACAATGAGCAGTTCTTC
cdr3_aa: CASSFTKGYNEQFF

v_call: TRBV5-1
d_call: NA
clone_size: NA
j_call: TRBJ1-2
cdr3_nt: TGCGCCAGCAGCTTGGCCACAGCCTTGATTAGGTATGGCTACACCTTC
cdr3_aa: CASSLATALIRYGYTF